These 3 T cell receptor beta chains came from one sample sequenced in a study of Graves' ophthalmopathy and Graves' hyperthyroidism. TCR beta CDR3 amplification used RNA transcripts. The library came from an HTBI-primed first-round RT-PCR and a second-round multiplex PCR. TCRdb passed the multiplex PCR reads through MiXCR, listing each CDR3 protein once. The sample consists of almost 400,000 distinct CDR3 sequences, around 16% of them appearing once. Material: peripheral blood. These receptors originate from a woman aged 18 to 35 with Graves' ophthalmopathy.

There are many counts of this clonotype. The chain carries TRBV27 and TRBJ1-1, with D perhaps TRBD1 (6 bases). The CDR3 has 14 residues. Deletions cut 3 bases from V and 1 base from J, with 9 bases between. Germline V gene sequence: CDR1 MNHEY, CDR2 SMNVEV (reference sequence). The CDR3 is CASSLRQENTEAFF. In nucleotides, the CDR3 is TGTGCCAGCAGTTTGCGACAGGAGAACACTGAAGCTTTCTTT.

On this clonotype: With a much larger clone just one base away, this may be a read error. V gene TRBV5-1 combines with J gene TRBJ2-7, with 7 bases lining up with TRBD2. The germline gives CDR1 SGHRS, CDR2 YFSETQ. The CDR3 length is 14 residues. In nucleotides, the CDR3 is TGCGCCAGCAGCTTTTCGGGAGGATACTACGAGCAGTGCTTC. It is translated as CASSFSGGYYEQCF.

This clonotype came up many times. The rearrangement uses TRBV2 and TRBJ1-1; D uncertain. Trimming cost V 2 bases and J 1 base, with 8 bases left between them. CDR1 is SNHLY, CDR2 FYNNEI, per germline. The CDR3 has 14 amino acids. The CDR3 nucleotides read TGTGCCAGCAGTGAAAGTTGGGGGAACACTGAAGCTTTCTTT. As protein: CASSESWGNTEAFF.